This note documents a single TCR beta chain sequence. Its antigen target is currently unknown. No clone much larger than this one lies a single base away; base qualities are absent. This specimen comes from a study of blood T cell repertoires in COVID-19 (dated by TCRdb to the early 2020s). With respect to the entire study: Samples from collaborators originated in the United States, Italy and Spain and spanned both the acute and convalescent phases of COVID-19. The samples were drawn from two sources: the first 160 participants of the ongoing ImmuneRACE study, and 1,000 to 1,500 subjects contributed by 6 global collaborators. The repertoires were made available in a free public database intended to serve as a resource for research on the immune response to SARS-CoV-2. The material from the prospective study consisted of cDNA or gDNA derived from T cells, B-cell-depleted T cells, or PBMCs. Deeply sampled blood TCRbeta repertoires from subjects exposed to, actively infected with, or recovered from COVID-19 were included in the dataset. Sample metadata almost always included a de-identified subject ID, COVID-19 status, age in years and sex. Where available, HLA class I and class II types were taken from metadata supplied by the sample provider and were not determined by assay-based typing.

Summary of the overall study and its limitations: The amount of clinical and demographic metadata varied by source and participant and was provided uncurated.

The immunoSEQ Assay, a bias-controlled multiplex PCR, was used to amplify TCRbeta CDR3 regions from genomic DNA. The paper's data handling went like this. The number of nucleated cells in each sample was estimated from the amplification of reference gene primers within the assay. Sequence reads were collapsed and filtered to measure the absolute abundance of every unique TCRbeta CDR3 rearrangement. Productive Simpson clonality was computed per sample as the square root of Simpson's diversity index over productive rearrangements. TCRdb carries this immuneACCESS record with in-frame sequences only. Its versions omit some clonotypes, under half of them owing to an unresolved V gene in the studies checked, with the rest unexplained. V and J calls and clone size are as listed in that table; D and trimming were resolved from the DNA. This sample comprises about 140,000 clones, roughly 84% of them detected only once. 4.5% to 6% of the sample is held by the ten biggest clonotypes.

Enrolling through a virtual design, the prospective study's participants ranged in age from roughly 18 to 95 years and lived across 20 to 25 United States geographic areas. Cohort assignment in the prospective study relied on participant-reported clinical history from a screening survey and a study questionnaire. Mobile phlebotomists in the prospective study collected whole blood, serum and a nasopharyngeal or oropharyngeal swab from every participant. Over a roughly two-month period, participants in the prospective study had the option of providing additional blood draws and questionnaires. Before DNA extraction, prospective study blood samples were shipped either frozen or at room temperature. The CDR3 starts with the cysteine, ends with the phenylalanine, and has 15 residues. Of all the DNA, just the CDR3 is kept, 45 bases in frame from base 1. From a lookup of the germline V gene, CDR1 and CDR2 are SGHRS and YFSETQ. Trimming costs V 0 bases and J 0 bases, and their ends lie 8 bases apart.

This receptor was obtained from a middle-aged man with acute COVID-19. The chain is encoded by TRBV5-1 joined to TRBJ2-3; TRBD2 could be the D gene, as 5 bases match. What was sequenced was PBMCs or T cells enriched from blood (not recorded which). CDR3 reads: CASSLVGGSTDTQYF. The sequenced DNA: TGCGCCAGCAGCTTGGTCGGCGGGAGCACAGATACGCAGTATTTT.